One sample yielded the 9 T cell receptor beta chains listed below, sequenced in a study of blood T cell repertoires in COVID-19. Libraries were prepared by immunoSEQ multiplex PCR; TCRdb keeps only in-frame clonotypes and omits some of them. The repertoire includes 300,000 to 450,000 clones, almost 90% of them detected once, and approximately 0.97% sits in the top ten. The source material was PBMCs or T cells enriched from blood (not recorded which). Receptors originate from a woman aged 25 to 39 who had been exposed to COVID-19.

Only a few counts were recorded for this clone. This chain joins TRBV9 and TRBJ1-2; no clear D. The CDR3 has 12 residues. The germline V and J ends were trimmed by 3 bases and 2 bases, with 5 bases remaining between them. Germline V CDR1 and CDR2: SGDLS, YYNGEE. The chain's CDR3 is CASSALNYGYTF. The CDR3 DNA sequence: TGTGCCAGCAGCGCCCTCAACTATGGCTACACCTTC.

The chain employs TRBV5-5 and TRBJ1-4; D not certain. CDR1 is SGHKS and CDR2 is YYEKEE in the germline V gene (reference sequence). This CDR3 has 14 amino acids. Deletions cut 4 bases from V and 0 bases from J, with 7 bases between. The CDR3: CASSPGTTNEKLFF. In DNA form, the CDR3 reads TGTGCCAGCAGCCCCGGGACAACTAATGAAAAACTGTTTTTT.

DNA for the CDR3: TGTGCCACCGCAGTATGGACAGGGAACTTCGAGCAGTACTTC. Translation: CATAVWTGNFEQYF. The rearrangement joins TRBV6-5 to TRBJ2-7; 8 bases line up with TRBD1. There are 14 residues in the CDR3. Germline V gives CDR1 MNHEY, CDR2 SVGAGI. V lost 10 bases and J lost 6; bases outside the gene matches: 14.

DNA for the CDR3: TGTGCCACCCCCTTGTCCACAGGGAACTATGGCTACACCTTC. It codes for CATPLSTGNYGYTF. This chain connects TRBV19 to TRBJ1-2; D possibly corresponds to TRBD1 (6 bases). The CDR3 is made up of 14 amino acids. The germline CDR1 and CDR2 sequences are LNHDA and SQIVND (reference sequence). Trimming left V 10 bases short and J 2 bases short, with 17 bases between.

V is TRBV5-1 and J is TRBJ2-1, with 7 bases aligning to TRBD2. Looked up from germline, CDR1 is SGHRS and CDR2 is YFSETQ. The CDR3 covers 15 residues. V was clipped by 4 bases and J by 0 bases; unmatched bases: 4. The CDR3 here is CASSISGVSYNEQFF. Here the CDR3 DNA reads TGCGCCAGCAGCATAAGCGGGGTCTCCTACAATGAGCAGTTCTTC.

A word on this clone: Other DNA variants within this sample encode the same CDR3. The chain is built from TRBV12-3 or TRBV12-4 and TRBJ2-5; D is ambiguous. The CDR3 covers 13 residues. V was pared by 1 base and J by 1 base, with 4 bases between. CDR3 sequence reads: CASSLGSQETQYF. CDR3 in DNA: TGTGCCAGCAGTTTAGGCAGCCAAGAGACCCAGTACTTC.

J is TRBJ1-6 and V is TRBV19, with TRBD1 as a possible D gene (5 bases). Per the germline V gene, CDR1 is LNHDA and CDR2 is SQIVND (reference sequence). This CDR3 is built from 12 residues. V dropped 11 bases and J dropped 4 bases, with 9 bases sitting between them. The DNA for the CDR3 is TGTGCCGCGGGGGAATATAATTCACCCCTCCACTTT. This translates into CAAGEYNSPLHF.

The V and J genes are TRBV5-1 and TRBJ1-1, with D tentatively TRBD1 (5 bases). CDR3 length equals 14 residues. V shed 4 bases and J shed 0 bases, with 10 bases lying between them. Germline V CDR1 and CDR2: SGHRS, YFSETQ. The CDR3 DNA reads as TGCGCCAGCAGCCAGACAGTCATGAACACTGAAGCTTTCTTT. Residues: CASSQTVMNTEAFF.

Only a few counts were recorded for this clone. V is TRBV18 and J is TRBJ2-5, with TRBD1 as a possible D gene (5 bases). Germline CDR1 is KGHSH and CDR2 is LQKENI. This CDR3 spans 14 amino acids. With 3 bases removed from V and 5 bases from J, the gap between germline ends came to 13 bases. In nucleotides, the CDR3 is TGTGCCAGCTCACCTGGACAATTTTTTGAGACCCAGTACTTC. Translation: CASSPGQFFETQYF. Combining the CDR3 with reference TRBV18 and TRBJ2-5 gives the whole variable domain NAGVMQNPRHLVRRRGQEARLRCSPMKGHSHVYWYRQLPEEGLKFMVYLQKENIIDESGMPKERFSAEFPKEGPSILRIQQVVRGDSAAYFCASSPGQFFETQYFGPGTRLLVL.